These 32 T cell receptor beta chains were sequenced from one sample in a study of OX40 agonist ivuxolimab in advanced cancers. Produced via immunoSEQ multiplex PCR; TCRdb's table is partial and in-frame only. The sample consists of about 55,000 clones, about 90% of them appearing once. The sample here was CD4+ or CD8+ T cells sorted from blood, taken in a trial of the OX40 agonist ivuxolimab. The receptors were sampled from an adult with an advanced solid tumor such as melanoma, head and neck, liver or kidney cancer.

The genes are TRBV5-1 and TRBJ2-7; TRBD1 matches 9 bases. The CDR3 length is 14 residues. Germline CDR1 reads SGHRS; CDR2 reads YFSETQ. Germline trimming cut 3 bases from V and 2 bases from J; bases unmatched to any gene: 3. As DNA, the CDR3 is TGCGCCAGCAGCTACGGACAGGGGACCTACGAGCAGTACTTC. It specifies CASSYGQGTYEQYF.

The V and J genes are TRBV7-9 and TRBJ2-3; a possible D gene is TRBD2 (6 bases). Germline V gene data show CDR1 as SEHNR and CDR2 as FQNEAQ (reference sequence). With 3 bases removed from V and 4 bases from J, the gap between germline ends came to 11 bases. The CDR3 length is 14 residues. CDR3 protein: CASSFPSEADTQYF. CDR3 bases: TGTGCCAGCAGCTTTCCTAGCGAGGCAGATACGCAGTATTTT.

The V and J genes are TRBV9 and TRBJ2-1, with D perhaps matching TRBD2 (5 bases). The CDR3 is 13 residues long. Trimming stripped 1 base from V and 15 bases from J, with 17 bases between. Germline CDR1 reads SGDLS; CDR2 reads YYNGEE. CDR3 sequence reads: CASSVPYRGSLFF. The CDR3 DNA reads as TGTGCCAGCAGCGTACCATACCGGGGATCCCTGTTCTTC.

The rearrangement uses TRBV5-6 and TRBJ1-1; tentatively, D is TRBD1 (5 bases). Germline values: CDR1 SGHDT, CDR2 YYEEEE. The CDR3 is 13 amino acids. Trimming shortened V by 6 bases and J by 1 base, and 10 bases separated the two germline ends. The CDR3: CASIDSQNTEAFF. In DNA, the CDR3 is TGTGCCAGCATCGACAGCCAGAACACTGAAGCTTTCTTT. Full variable domain (missing parts from reference TRBV5-6 and TRBJ1-1): DAGVTQSPTHLIKTRGQQVTLRCSPKSGHDTVSWYQQALGQGPQFIFQYYEEEERQRGNFPDRFSGHQFPNYSSELNVNALLLGDSALYLCASIDSQNTEAFFGQGTRLTVV.

V gene TRBV6-5 combines with J gene TRBJ1-1, with a tentative D call TRBD1 (5 bases). There are 15 residues in the CDR3. V gave up 4 bases and J gave up 1 base, with 13 bases separating them. Germline V lookup: CDR1 MNHEY, CDR2 SVGAGI. This chain's CDR3 is CASSSSWGENTEAFF. DNA of the CDR3: TGTGCCAGCAGTTCATCCTGGGGGGAGAACACTGAAGCTTTCTTT.

This sequence joins TRBV11-2 and TRBJ1-1; 7 bases map to TRBD1. Germline CDR1 and CDR2: SGHAT and FQNNGV. CDR3 length: 12 amino acids. Trimming at V came to 5 bases and at J to 4 bases, leaving 1 base not matched to a gene. The CDR3 nucleotides are TGTGCCAGCAGCACAGGGGTCACTGAAGCTTTCTTT. Its protein is CASSTGVTEAFF.

In its sample, this clone is medium-sized. The V and J genes are TRBV6-1 and TRBJ1-5; D may be TRBD1 (5 bases). Trimming removed 7 bases at V and 7 bases at J, with 17 bases between. The CDR3 is 14 amino acids. The germline gives CDR1 MNHNS, CDR2 SASEGT. CDR3 loop: CASTQGEGGQPQHF. The CDR3 DNA sequence: TGTGCCAGCACCCAAGGGGAGGGTGGCCAGCCCCAGCATTTT.

The chain has TRBV9 and TRBJ1-2; tentative D call: TRBD1 (6 bases). Looked up from germline, CDR1 is SGDLS and CDR2 is YYNGEE. V shed 4 bases and J shed 5 bases, with 24 bases lying between them. CDR3 length: 17 amino acids. The CDR3 is CASSSSSKPGHMYGYTF. The CDR3 nucleotides read TGTGCCAGCAGCTCCTCGTCCAAGCCGGGACACATGTATGGCTACACCTTC.

The chain carries TRBV11-3 and TRBJ2-7, with D possibly matching TRBD2 (6 bases). Germline V gene sequence: CDR1 SGHNT, CDR2 YENEEA. V gave up 4 bases and J gave up 4 bases, with 8 bases separating them. The CDR3 has 12 residues. The CDR3 reads CASSSGGYEQYF. In nucleotides, the CDR3 is TGTGCCAGCAGCTCCGGGGGATACGAGCAGTACTTC.

The chain joins TRBV27 to TRBJ2-7, with a weak D call TRBD2 (6 bases). The CDR3 totals 16 residues. Germline V gene data show CDR1 as MNHEY and CDR2 as SMNVEV (reference sequence). The germline V and J ends were trimmed by 0 bases and 3 bases, with 15 bases remaining between them. Here the CDR3 reads CASSLSRDSLLYEQYF. The CDR3 DNA is TGTGCCAGCAGTTTATCCCGGGACTCCCTCCTCTACGAGCAGTACTTC.

This chain joins TRBV4-3 and TRBJ2-2; D is ambiguous. CDR3 size: 16 residues. The V gene's germline CDR1 is LGHNA and CDR2 YSLEER. Trimming removed 0 bases at V and 4 bases at J, with 12 bases between. The CDR3 here is CASSQEGRSGTGELFF. The DNA of the CDR3 is TGCGCCAGCAGCCAAGAGGGCAGGTCGGGCACCGGGGAGCTGTTTTTT.

The gene calls are TRBV6-5 and TRBJ2-7; 8 nucleotides line up with TRBD1. With V trimmed by 2 bases and J by 6 bases, 6 bases remained unmatched. The germline CDR1 and CDR2 sequences are MNHEY and SVGAGI. The CDR3 is made up of 14 amino acids. The CDR3 spells CASSYGTGGSEQYF. CDR3 nucleotides: TGTGCCAGCAGTTACGGGACAGGAGGATCCGAGCAGTACTTC.

The chain carries TRBV5-8 and TRBJ2-7, with TRBD1 as a possible D gene (6 bases). V shed 1 base and J shed 4 bases, with 9 bases lying between them. Germline CDR1 reads SGHTS; CDR2 reads YDEGEE. The CDR3 loop spans 13 amino acids. CDR3 in amino acids: CASSLTGFYEQYF. The CDR3 bases are TGTGCCAGCAGCTTGACAGGGTTTTACGAGCAGTACTTC.

The chain recombines TRBV10-2 with TRBJ2-7; 7 bases match TRBD1. The V and J ends lost 7 bases and 3 bases, in that order; junction bases with no gene match: 9. CDR3 length: 14 residues. Germline assignment: CDR1 WSHSY and CDR2 SAAADI. CDR3 in amino acids: CASIAGDRDYEQYF. Here the CDR3 DNA reads TGCGCCAGCATCGCTGGGGACAGAGACTACGAGCAGTACTTC.

The V and J genes are TRBV6-6 and TRBJ2-3; tentatively, D is TRBD1 or TRBD2 (5 bases each). In germline, CDR1 is MNHNY, CDR2 SVGAGI (reference sequence). Deletions cut 7 bases from V and 2 bases from J, with 7 bases between. The CDR3 has 12 residues. Here the CDR3 DNA reads TGTGCCAGCACCGGGACCACAGATACGCAGTATTTT. Translating gives CASTGTTDTQYF.

Here the CDR3 DNA reads TGTGCCAGTAGTATAACGTTTACTGGAGCAATGGCTGAAGCTTTCTTT. As protein: CASSITFTGAMAEAFF. The chain carries TRBV19 and TRBJ1-1; D remains ambiguous. This CDR3 has 16 residues. V lost 2 bases to trimming and J lost 6 bases, with 19 bases between them. Germline CDR1 and CDR2: LNHDA and SQIVND (reference sequence).

The gene calls are TRBV7-3 and TRBJ1-1; D is perhaps TRBD1 (6 bases). CDR3 length: 15 residues. Trimming cost V 2 bases and J 3 bases, with 13 bases left between them. The germline V gene has CDR1 SGHTA and CDR2 FQGTGA. The CDR3 coding sequence is TGTGCCAGCAGCTTATTGCCGGAGGGGGACACTGAAGCTTTCTTT. Protein: CASSLLPEGDTEAFF. The full variable domain, completed using reference TRBV7-3 and TRBJ1-1, is GAGVSQTPSNKVTEKGKYVELRCDPISGHTALYWYRQSLGQGPEFLIYFQGTGAADDSGLPNDRFFAVRPEGSVSTLKIQRTERGDSAVYLCASSLLPEGDTEAFFGQGTRLTVV.

The chain is built from TRBV11-2 and TRBJ1-4; D unclear. The germline V and J ends were trimmed by 1 base and 5 bases, with 11 bases remaining between them. This CDR3 is 15 amino acids long. Germline V lookup: CDR1 SGHAT, CDR2 FQNNGV. CDR3 DNA sequence: TGTGCCAGCAGCTTAGTTCCTTCGGCGAATGAAAAACTGTTTTTT. It specifies CASSLVPSANEKLFF.

The chain couples TRBV7-6 to TRBJ2-3; 7 positions match TRBD1. V trimming: 5 bases; J trimming: 1 base; junction bases outside the gene matches: 9. The CDR3 runs 16 residues. The germline gives CDR1 SGHVS, CDR2 FNYEAQ. The CDR3 protein is CASSRNRGLRTDTQYF. The CDR3 bases are TGTGCCAGCAGCCGGAACAGGGGCCTCCGCACAGATACGCAGTATTTT.

The V gene is TRBV19, the J gene TRBJ1-1; the D gene is possibly TRBD1 (5 bases). The CDR3 has 14 amino acids. The germline CDR1 and CDR2 sequences are LNHDA and SQIVND (reference sequence). V was shortened by 0 bases and J by 4 bases, with 9 bases between the two germline ends. CDR3 sequence: CASSIDNQGTEAFF. In DNA form, the CDR3 reads TGTGCCAGTAGTATAGATAATCAGGGCACTGAAGCTTTCTTT.

The chain employs TRBV2 and TRBJ1-2; no reliable D call. The CDR3 sequence is 12 residues long. Trimming removed 5 bases from V and 8 bases from J, with 12 bases in between. Germline CDR1 and CDR2: SNHLY and FYNNEI. In DNA, the CDR3 is TGTGCCAGCAGTCGGCCCGGGCGCGGCTACACCTTC. Amino acid sequence: CASSRPGRGYTF.

The chain combines TRBV29-1 with TRBJ2-1; 7 bases are shared with TRBD2. Germline values: CDR1 SQVTM, CDR2 ANQGSEA. CDR3 length: 13 amino acids. Trimming at V came to 5 bases and at J to 3 bases, leaving 4 bases not matched to a gene. In nucleotides, the CDR3 is TGCAGCGTTCGACTAGCATACTACAATGAGCAGTTCTTC. Its translation is CSVRLAYYNEQFF.

This chain uses TRBV5-8 with TRBJ2-3; weak D call: TRBD1 (6 bases). Germline V gene lookup returns CDR1 SGHTS and CDR2 YDEGEE. The CDR3 is 14 residues long. V shed 1 base and J shed 5 bases, with 11 bases lying between them. CDR3 loop: CASSLSGGEDTQYF. CDR3 nucleotides: TGTGCCAGCAGCTTGAGTGGGGGCGAAGATACGCAGTATTTT. Using reference TRBV5-8 and TRBJ2-3 for the parts outside the CDR3, the full variable domain is EAGVTQSPTHLIKTRGQQATLRCSPISGHTSVYWYQQALGLGLQFLLWYDEGEERNRGNFPPRFSGRQFPNYSSELNVNALELEDSALYLCASSLSGGEDTQYFGPGTRLTVL.

This clone has only one observation. The V call is TRBV6-5, the J call TRBJ1-3; D is unresolved. In germline, CDR1 is MNHEY, CDR2 SVGAGI. V was trimmed by 11 bases and J by 0 bases, leaving 5 bases between them. There are 11 residues in the CDR3. The CDR3 sequence is CACYSGNTIYF. CDR3 bases: TGTGCCTGCTACTCTGGAAACACCATATATTTT.

The chain is built from TRBV5-6 and TRBJ1-1; 7 bases are shared with TRBD1. CDR3 length equals 14 residues. CDR1 is SGHDT, CDR2 YYEEEE, per germline. J gave up 8 bases and V 0 bases, and 7 bases lay outside the gene matches. Here the CDR3 DNA reads TGTGCCAGCAGCTTGGACAGGGGTTCTTCCGAAGCTTTCTTT. This gives the protein CASSLDRGSSEAFF.

The chain has TRBV15 and TRBJ2-2; either TRBD1 or TRBD2 may supply D (6 bases each). Germline CDR1 reads LNHNV; CDR2 reads YYDKDF (reference sequence). V was shortened by 3 bases and J by 5 bases, with 13 bases between the two germline ends. This CDR3 is 15 amino acids long. The CDR3 nucleotides read TGTGCCACCAGCAGTTCAGAGGGGGGAACCGGGGAGCTGTTTTTT. Residues: CATSSSEGGTGELFF.

The chain recombines TRBV27 with TRBJ1-1; D is perhaps TRBD1 (6 bases). Germline loops: CDR1 MNHEY, CDR2 SMNVEV (reference sequence). Trimming cost V 2 bases and J 8 bases, with 15 bases left between them. The CDR3 sequence is 14 residues long. This CDR3 reads CASSLQGTLLEAFF. In nucleotides, the CDR3 is TGTGCCAGCAGTTTACAGGGGACGCTCCTCGAAGCTTTCTTT.

This chain uses TRBV7-8 with TRBJ1-2; maybe TRBD1 (5 bases). CDR1 and CDR2 from the germline V gene are SGHVS and FQNEAQ. This CDR3 is built from 17 residues. V was clipped by 3 bases and J by 8 bases, with 25 bases between them. The DNA of the CDR3 is TGTGCCAGCAGCTTGGGGGTAGGGCTCATAAAAAGAGGGGGCTACACCTTC. It codes for CASSLGVGLIKRGGYTF.

This clone was counted between two and nine times. This chain connects TRBV4-1 to TRBJ1-1; no definite D call. V lost 4 bases to trimming and J lost 5 bases, with 11 bases between them. The CDR3 loop spans 13 amino acids. Germline CDR1 is MGHRA and CDR2 is YSYEKL. CDR3 DNA: TGCGCCAGCAGCCTAGCCTCTTTAACTGAAGCTTTCTTT. Protein sequence: CASSLASLTEAFF.

The gene calls are TRBV6-6 and TRBJ1-5; no clear D. The germline V and J ends were trimmed by 0 bases and 2 bases, with 11 bases remaining between them. Germline assignment: CDR1 MNHNY and CDR2 SVGAGI (reference sequence). The CDR3 covers 16 residues. This CDR3 reads CASSYSSKAGNQPQHF. The CDR3 nucleotides are TGTGCCAGCAGTTACTCAAGCAAGGCGGGCAATCAGCCCCAGCATTTT.

The V gene is TRBV29-1, the J gene TRBJ1-2, with 7 positions matching TRBD1. Trimming removed 0 bases from V and 1 base from J; junction bases left unmatched: 8. CDR3 size: 16 residues. Germline V lookup: CDR1 SQVTM, CDR2 ANQGSEA. This CDR3 is CSVEDPSQGVNYGYTF. CDR3 bases: TGCAGCGTTGAAGATCCTAGCCAGGGGGTTAACTATGGCTACACCTTC.

The chain couples TRBV19 to TRBJ1-6; maybe TRBD1 (5 bases). CDR3 length: 16 residues. CDR1 and CDR2 from the germline V gene are LNHDA and SQIVND (reference sequence). The V gene lost 5 bases and the J gene lost 5 bases, with 16 bases spanning the gap. The CDR3 nucleotides are TGTGCCAGTAGTGTTGGAAGACAGCCCGATAATTCACCCCTCCACTTT. Translation: CASSVGRQPDNSPLHF.